A selection of T cell receptor beta chains follows, all from one sample in a study of shared clonotypes between healthy human individuals. Assay used: immunoSEQ multiplex PCR; TCRdb lists only in-frame clones, some missing. The sample has 950,000 to 1,100,000 clones, more than 60% seen once. Sequenced sample: memory CD4+ T cells sorted from blood. These receptors all stem from a man between 18 and 29 years old in good health. Each CDR3 is given without its conserved first and last residue. Fields, in order: CDR3 protein, clone size, J gene, V gene. A clone size is listed for some rows: how often the clone was seen (once, few, many), or a class if it is expanded.

CDR3: ASRTTTGTGEQY; size: NA; J: TRBJ2-7; V: TRBV19
CDR3: ASRDSERGTGELF; size: NA; J: TRBJ2-2; V: TRBV6-6
CDR3: ASSLDGPNTGELF; size: NA; J: TRBJ2-2; V: TRBV5-1
CDR3: ASSASEGAGSYNSPLH; size: NA; J: TRBJ1-6; V: TRBV6-1
CDR3: ASSVDLMVGGHEQY; size: NA; J: TRBJ2-7; V: TRBV9
CDR3: SVEETSGMVETQY; size: NA; J: TRBJ2-5; V: TRBV29-1
CDR3: ASSADTNTEAF; size: NA; J: TRBJ1-1; V: TRBV6-5
CDR3: AISDGGKKDTQY; size: NA; J: TRBJ2-3; V: TRBV10-3
CDR3: ASSPRGQTDNSPLH; size: NA; J: TRBJ1-6; V: TRBV28
CDR3: ASSQDGIYEQY; size: NA; J: TRBJ2-7; V: TRBV4-1
CDR3: ASSLRTGNGGYT; size: NA; J: TRBJ1-2; V: TRBV5-4
CDR3: ASSPYSSYEQY; size: once; J: TRBJ2-7; V: TRBV18
CDR3: ASSVAWTGANVLT; size: NA; J: TRBJ2-6; V: TRBV19
CDR3: ASSPFDGGSYNEQF; size: NA; J: TRBJ2-1; V: TRBV18
CDR3: ASSLGSGPDTQY; size: NA; J: TRBJ2-3; V: TRBV5-5